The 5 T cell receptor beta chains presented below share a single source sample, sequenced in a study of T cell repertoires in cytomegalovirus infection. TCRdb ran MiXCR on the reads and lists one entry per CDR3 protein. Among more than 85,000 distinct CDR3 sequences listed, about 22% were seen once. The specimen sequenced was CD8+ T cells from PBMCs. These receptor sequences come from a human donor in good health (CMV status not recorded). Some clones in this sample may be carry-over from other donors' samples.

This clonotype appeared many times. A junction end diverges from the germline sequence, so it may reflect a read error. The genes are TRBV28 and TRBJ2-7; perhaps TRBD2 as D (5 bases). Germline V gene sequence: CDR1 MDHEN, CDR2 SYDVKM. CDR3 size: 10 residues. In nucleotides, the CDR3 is TGTGCTAGCAGGAGGTACGAGCAGTACTTC. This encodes CASRRYEQYF.

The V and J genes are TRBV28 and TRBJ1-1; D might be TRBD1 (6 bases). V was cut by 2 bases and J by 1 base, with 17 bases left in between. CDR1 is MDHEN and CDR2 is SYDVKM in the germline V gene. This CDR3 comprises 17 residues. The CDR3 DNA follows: TGTGCCAGCAGTTTAGAACAGGGAGGGGTGGGGAACACTGAAGCTTTCTTT. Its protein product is CASSLEQGGVGNTEAFF. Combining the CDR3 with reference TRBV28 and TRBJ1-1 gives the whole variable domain DVKVTQSSRYLVKRTGEKVFLECVQDMDHENMFWYRQDPGLGLRLIYFSYDVKMKEKGDIPEGYSVSREKKERFSLILESASTNQTSMYLCASSLEQGGVGNTEAFFGQGTRLTVV.

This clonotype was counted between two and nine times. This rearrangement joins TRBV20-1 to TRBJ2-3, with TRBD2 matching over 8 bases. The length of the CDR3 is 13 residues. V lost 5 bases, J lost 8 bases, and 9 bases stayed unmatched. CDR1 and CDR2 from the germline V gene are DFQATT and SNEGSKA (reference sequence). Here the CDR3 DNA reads TGCAGTGCTGATGCGGGGGGCCGAGGTACGCAGTATTTT. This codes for CSADAGGRGTQYF.

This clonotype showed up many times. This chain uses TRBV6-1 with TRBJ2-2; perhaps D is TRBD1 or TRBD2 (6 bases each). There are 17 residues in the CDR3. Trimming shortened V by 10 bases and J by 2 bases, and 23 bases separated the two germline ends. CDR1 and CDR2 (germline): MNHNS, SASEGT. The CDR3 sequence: CATKLGRDTTNTGELFF. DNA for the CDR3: TGTGCCACTAAGCTGGGGCGGGACACGACTAACACCGGGGAGCTGTTTTTT.

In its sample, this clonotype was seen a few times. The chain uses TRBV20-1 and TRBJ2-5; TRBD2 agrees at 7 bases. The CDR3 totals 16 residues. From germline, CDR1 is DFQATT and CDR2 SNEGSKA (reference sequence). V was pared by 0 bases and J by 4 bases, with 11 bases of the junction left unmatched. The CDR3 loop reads CSARDPGGIAGETQYF. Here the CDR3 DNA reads TGCAGTGCTAGAGATCCGGGCGGAATAGCGGGAGAGACCCAGTACTTC.